This T cell receptor beta chain is drawn from a study of neurological immune-mediated disorders. Study-level results: The greatest degree of TCR clonal expansion was observed in HTLV-1-associated myelopathy, with the lowest in multiple sclerosis, below that of healthy controls.

Regarding time point: longitudinal time-point 3. Unsorted libraries were generated from 2 million PBMCs held at -80 degrees C. TCRdb re-called the 5' RACE reads with MiXCR, one entry per CDR3 protein. This sample has more than 100,000 distinct CDR3 sequences, with roughly 10% found just once. The germline V gene encodes CDR1 SGHKS and CDR2 YYEKEE (reference sequence). This CDR3 has 14 amino acids. Trimming cost V 0 bases and J 3 bases, with 6 bases left between them. This clonotype was detected many times. Its cognate antigen is unknown. This TCR came from a female donor with HTLV-1-associated myelopathy (HAM/TSP). This rearrangement joins TRBV5-5 to TRBJ1-4; the D is unclear. The sample consisted of PBMCs. The CDR3 spells CASSLDGANEKLFF. The CDR3 bases are TGTGCCAGCAGCTTGGATGGGGCTAATGAAAAACTGTTTTTT.